This T cell receptor (beta chain) came from a study of cytotoxic CD8 clonotypes in ibrutinib-treated CLL. Study findings and constraints: Treatment saw public clonotypes, which were uncommon, either contract or stay stable.

The authors obtained around 2 micrograms of genomic DNA from cryopreserved PBMCs for TCR beta libraries. Produced via immunoSEQ multiplex PCR; TCRdb's table is partial and in-frame only. The repertoire holds about 120,000 clones, with 58% as singletons. With regard to this clone: Its target is unknown.

This TCR derives from a human donor with chronic lymphocytic leukemia. Sequenced material: PBMCs, taken after 24 months of ibrutinib treatment.

The CDR3 DNA is TGTGCCAGCAGTTTGGGCAGCAAATACGAGCAGTACTTC. Translating gives CASSLGSKYEQYF. The rearrangement links TRBV28 to TRBJ2-7; D not resolved. The CDR3 extends over 13 amino acids. The germline CDR1 and CDR2 sequences are MDHEN and SYDVKM. Trimming stripped 3 bases from V and 4 bases from J, with 10 bases between.